This T cell receptor beta chain was observed in a study of cytomegalovirus exposure and HLA in healthy donors. Vbeta (60) and Jbeta (13) primers were used in the PCR. This table comes from immunoSEQ multiplex PCR, and its TCRdb copy is limited to in-frame clones, with some not included. The sample holds about 150,000 clones, 79% seen once. The CDR3 is 14 amino acids. The V and J ends lost 6 bases and 4 bases respectively, with 16 bases between them. Looked up from germline, CDR1 is MDHEN and CDR2 is SYDVKM. The sequence came from a man in his fifties in good health and CMV-seropositive. Sequencing was carried out using PBMCs. The chain combines TRBV28 with TRBJ2-7, with a tentative D call TRBD1 (6 bases). The CDR3 nucleotides are TGTGCCAGCAGCCGATCGACAGGAGAATACGAGCAGTACTTC. This gives the protein CASSRSTGEYEQYF. Using reference TRBV28 and TRBJ2-7 for the parts outside the CDR3, the full variable domain is DVKVTQSSRYLVKRTGEKVFLECVQDMDHENMFWYRQDPGLGLRLIYFSYDVKMKEKGDIPEGYSVSREKKERFSLILESASTNQTSMYLCASSRSTGEYEQYFGPGTRLTVT.